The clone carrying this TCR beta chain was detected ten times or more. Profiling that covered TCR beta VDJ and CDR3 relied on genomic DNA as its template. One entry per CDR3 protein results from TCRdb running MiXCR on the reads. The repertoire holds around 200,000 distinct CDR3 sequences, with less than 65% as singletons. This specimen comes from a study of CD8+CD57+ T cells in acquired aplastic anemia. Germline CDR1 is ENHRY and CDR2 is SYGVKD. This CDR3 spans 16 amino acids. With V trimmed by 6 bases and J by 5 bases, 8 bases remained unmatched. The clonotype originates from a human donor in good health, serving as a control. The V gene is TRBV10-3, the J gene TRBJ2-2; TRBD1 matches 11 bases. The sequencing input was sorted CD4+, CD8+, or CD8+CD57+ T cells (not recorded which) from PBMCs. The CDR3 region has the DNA TGTGCCATCAGGCATCCGGGACAGGGGGGTACCGGGGAGCTGTTTTTT. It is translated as CAIRHPGQGGTGELFF.